Below are 31 T cell receptor beta chains sequenced from a single sample in a study of cytotoxic CD8 clonotypes in ibrutinib-treated CLL. The data were produced by immunoSEQ multiplex PCR, yet TCRdb's version contains in-frame clones alone and is incomplete. In the table there are roughly 110,000 clones, about 53% of which are singletons. This specimen was PBMCs, taken after 24 months of ibrutinib treatment. The receptors shown here come from a human donor with chronic lymphocytic leukemia.

This clone has a handful of counts. This chain uses TRBV15 with TRBJ1-2; 7 nucleotides agree with TRBD1. This CDR3 has 16 amino acids. Germline V gene data show CDR1 as LNHNV and CDR2 as YYDKDF (reference sequence). V trimming: 0 bases; J trimming: 6 bases; junction bases outside the gene matches: 10. In DNA form, the CDR3 reads TGTGCCACCAGCAGAGACCAACTAGGGGGCGAACATGGCTACACCTTC. Its protein is CATSRDQLGGEHGYTF.

This rearrangement joins TRBV4-1 to TRBJ2-1; D remains unclear. Deletions cut 0 bases from V and 0 bases from J, with 6 bases between. The CDR3 is 15 amino acids. The germline V gene has CDR1 MGHRA and CDR2 YSYEKL. CDR3 nucleotide sequence: TGCGCCAGCAGCCAAGATCCCAGCTCCTACAATGAGCAGTTCTTC. This sequence encodes CASSQDPSSYNEQFF.

The chain couples TRBV27 to TRBJ2-7, with D unclear. Trimming removed 10 bases at V and 8 bases at J, with 9 bases between. The CDR3 is 9 residues long. Germline V gene sequence: CDR1 MNHEY, CDR2 SMNVEV (reference sequence). CDR3 region: CATGSKQYF. For the CDR3, the DNA is TGTGCCACAGGTTCTAAGCAGTACTTC.

The genes are TRBV6-1 and TRBJ1-5; TRBD1 agrees at 9 bases. CDR3 length: 15 residues. Germline CDR1 is MNHNS and CDR2 is SASEGT. Trimming took 6 bases from V and 7 from J; bases not matched to a gene: 10. The DNA for the CDR3 is TGTGCCAGCAGATTACACAGGGGGCGCTTACAGCCCCAGCATTTT. The encoded protein is CASRLHRGRLQPQHF.

This clone has a handful of counts. The CDR3 spells CAWSLRDTQYF. CDR3 nucleotides: TGTGCCTGGAGCCTGAGGGATACGCAGTATTTT. The chain couples TRBV30 to TRBJ2-3, with unresolved D. Germline V gives CDR1 GTSNPN, CDR2 SVGIG (reference sequence). The CDR3 sequence is 11 residues long. Trimming stripped 3 bases from V and 6 bases from J, with 7 bases between. Variable domain in full (rest from reference TRBV30 and TRBJ2-3): SQTIHQWPATLVQPVGSPLSLECTVEGTSNPNLYWYRQAAGRGLQLLFYSVGIGQISSEVPQNLSASRPQDRQFILSSKKLLLSDSGFYLCAWSLRDTQYFGPGTRLTVL.

This chain uses TRBV9 with TRBJ2-6; D is unclear. Germline V gene sequence: CDR1 SGDLS, CDR2 YYNGEE. The CDR3 has 14 residues. Trimming cost V 3 bases and J 4 bases, with 8 bases left between them. CDR3 sequence: CASSAQTGANVLTF. CDR3 nucleotides: TGTGCCAGCAGCGCGCAAACCGGGGCCAACGTCCTGACTTTC.

In this sample, this clone turned up a few times. The CDR3 nucleotides are TGCGCCAGCAGTGAGTGGAGGGGAGCCCGTGCCTATGAGCAGTTCTTC. The encoded protein is CASSEWRGARAYEQFF. The rearrangement uses TRBV10-1 and TRBJ2-1; D is perhaps TRBD2 (6 bases). CDR3 length: 16 amino acids. V lost 1 base and J 8 bases, leaving 18 bases between the germline ends. Germline V CDR1 and CDR2: WNHNN, SYGVQD (reference sequence).

This clone was found many times. The junction and the germline gene differ at one end; a read error may be behind it. The chain has TRBV7-6 and TRBJ2-7; maybe TRBD2 (8 bases). CDR1 and CDR2 (germline): SGHVS, FNYEAQ. CDR3 length equals 15 residues. The CDR3 sequence: CASSPGGAGGPRHAF. In DNA, the CDR3 is TGTGCCAGCAGCCCAGGGGGTGCGGGGGGACCACGGCATGCCTTC.

The chain combines TRBV5-1 with TRBJ2-5; D perhaps matches TRBD1 (6 bases). CDR1 SGHRS and CDR2 YFSETQ come from the germline V gene. This CDR3 is built from 16 residues. V was pared by 3 bases and J by 5 bases, with 20 bases between. The DNA for the CDR3 is TGCGCCAGCAGCTCCGGGACACTCCACCCGGGGGAGACCCAGTACTTC. This encodes CASSSGTLHPGETQYF. The full variable domain, rest sourced from reference TRBV5-1 and TRBJ2-5, is KAGVTQTPRYLIKTRGQQVTLSCSPISGHRSVSWYQQTPGQGLQFLFEYFSETQRNKGNFPGRFSGRQFSNSRSEMNVSTLELGDSALYLCASSSGTLHPGETQYFGPGTRLLVL.

This sequence joins TRBV9 and TRBJ1-1; 9 bases align to TRBD1. The CDR3 contains 14 residues. Germline V gene lookup returns CDR1 SGDLS and CDR2 YYNGEE. The V and J ends lost 0 bases and 5 bases, in that order; junction bases with no gene match: 2. The CDR3 loop is CASSVGQGGTEAFF. The CDR3 DNA reads as TGTGCCAGCAGCGTAGGACAGGGGGGAACTGAAGCTTTCTTT.

This chain joins TRBV19 and TRBJ1-5; D gene uncertain. The CDR3 runs to 15 residues. The V and J ends lost 0 bases and 5 bases respectively, with 11 bases between them. Germline V gene data show CDR1 as LNHDA and CDR2 as SQIVND (reference sequence). This CDR3 reads CASSIEVAGYQPQHF. The CDR3 DNA reads as TGTGCCAGTAGTATAGAGGTCGCGGGTTATCAGCCCCAGCATTTT.

A few counts support this clone. This chain connects TRBV20-1 to TRBJ2-5, with D unresolved. Germline V gene data show CDR1 as DFQATT and CDR2 as SNEGSKA (reference sequence). The CDR3 is made up of 8 amino acids. The CDR3 loop is CSPGTQYF. The CDR3 DNA reads TGCAGCCCTGGGACCCAGTACTTC.

The gene calls are TRBV30 and TRBJ2-3, with D perhaps matching TRBD2 (6 bases). The CDR3 contains 14 residues. The V and J ends lost 8 bases and 0 bases respectively, with 15 bases between them. In germline, CDR1 is GTSNPN, CDR2 SVGIG (reference sequence). The CDR3 DNA reads TGTGCCGGAACTAGCTGGGGTAGCACAGATACGCAGTATTTT. Amino acids: CAGTSWGSTDTQYF.

The genes are TRBV29-1 and TRBJ1-4, with D perhaps matching TRBD1 (5 bases). Germline lookup yields CDR1 SQVTM and CDR2 ANQGSEA. V lost 4 bases and J lost 7, with 10 bases in between. The CDR3 length is 12 residues. Here the CDR3 DNA reads TGCAGCGTTGCGGGGGGTGGTGAAAAACTGTTTTTT. It is translated as CSVAGGGEKLFF.

The J gene is TRBJ2-7, the V gene TRBV19; D perhaps matches TRBD2 (5 bases). This CDR3 has 12 residues. Per germline, CDR1 LNHDA and CDR2 SQIVND (reference sequence). V lost 1 base, J lost 6 bases, and 7 bases lay in between. The CDR3: CASSIGGVEQYF. As DNA, the CDR3 is TGTGCCAGTAGTATAGGGGGAGTCGAGCAGTACTTC.

In its sample, this clone was seen a few times. The V call is TRBV6-5, the J call TRBJ2-5; 7 bases fit TRBD1. J lost 3 bases, V lost 6 bases, and 7 bases had no gene match. The germline gives CDR1 MNHEY, CDR2 SVGAGI. This CDR3 comprises 14 residues. Here the CDR3 reads CASSNTGEEETQYF. In DNA, the CDR3 is TGTGCCAGCAGCAACACAGGGGAAGAAGAGACCCAGTACTTC.

Ten or more counts support this clone. The gene calls are TRBV29-1 and TRBJ1-1; D may be TRBD1 (5 bases). CDR1 is SQVTM and CDR2 is ANQGSEA in the germline V gene. Trimming took 0 bases from V and 0 from J, leaving 8 bases between them. The CDR3 has 14 residues. The CDR3: CSVEDAGMNTEAFF. The CDR3 DNA is TGCAGCGTTGAAGATGCAGGGATGAACACTGAAGCTTTCTTT. Combining the CDR3 with reference TRBV29-1 and TRBJ1-1 gives the whole variable domain SAVISQKPSRDICQRGTSLTIQCQVDSQVTMMFWYRQQPGQSLTLIATANQGSEATYESGFVIDKFPISRPNLTFSTLTVSNMSPEDSSIYLCSVEDAGMNTEAFFGQGTRLTVV.

The chain couples TRBV10-1 to TRBJ1-2; D gene ambiguous. Trimming removed 7 bases at V and 14 bases at J, with 14 bases between. Germline CDR1 WNHNN, CDR2 SYGVQD (reference sequence). The CDR3 sequence is 10 residues long. The CDR3 region is CASTTDGRTF. DNA of the CDR3: TGCGCCAGCACTACGGATGGACGGACCTTC.

V and J are TRBV7-9 and TRBJ2-5, with unresolved D. Per germline, CDR1 SEHNR and CDR2 FQNEAQ (reference sequence). V lost 4 bases and J lost 9, with 12 bases in between. This CDR3 contains 12 residues. The CDR3: CASSSPRSAQYF. DNA for the CDR3: TGTGCCAGCAGCTCCCCCCGGTCGGCCCAGTACTTC.

The chain employs TRBV2 and TRBJ1-2; no firm D call. This CDR3 has 14 amino acids. V was pared by 4 bases and J by 2 bases, with 11 bases between. The V gene's germline CDR1 is SNHLY and CDR2 FYNNEI. The CDR3 loop is CASSGITVNYGYTF. The CDR3 region has the DNA TGTGCCAGCAGTGGGATAACAGTGAACTATGGCTACACCTTC.

This clone was detected once. The CDR3 DNA reads TGTGCCAGCAACCCGGGACAGGGTTACAATGAGCAGTTCTTC. Amino acid sequence: CASNPGQGYNEQFF. This chain links TRBV6-5 with TRBJ2-1; 9 positions match TRBD1. Germline V gives CDR1 MNHEY, CDR2 SVGAGI. J lost 4 bases, V lost 7 bases, and 5 bases had no gene match. The CDR3 consists of 14 residues.

The CDR3 coding sequence is TGTGCCATCAGTTTTGGACAGGACTATGGCTACACCTTC. Residues: CAISFGQDYGYTF. V gene TRBV10-3 combines with J gene TRBJ1-2, with TRBD1 matching over 7 bases. The CDR3 is 13 amino acids. Germline CDR1 ENHRY, CDR2 SYGVKD. The J segment lost 3 bases and the V segment lost 5 bases, leaving 3 bases of the junction unmatched.

This clone appeared a few times. The chain uses TRBV4-2 and TRBJ2-1; weak D call: TRBD2 (6 bases). V lost 0 bases and J lost 11, with 11 bases in between. Germline V CDR1 and CDR2: LGHNA, YNFKEQ. The CDR3 contains 13 residues. In DNA form, the CDR3 reads TGTGCCAGCAGCCAAGATCAGGGACTGCAGCAGTTCTTC. Translation: CASSQDQGLQQFF.

The chain uses TRBV6-5 and TRBJ1-2; D ambiguous. Germline CDR1 MNHEY, CDR2 SVGAGI. The V gene lost 4 bases and the J gene lost 1 base, with 10 bases spanning the gap. The CDR3 is made up of 14 amino acids. The CDR3 DNA reads as TGTGCCAGCAGTTCCCGGGCACTTAACTATGGCTACACCTTC. It codes for CASSSRALNYGYTF.

The chain uses TRBV5-1 and TRBJ2-6; D possibly corresponds to TRBD1 (6 bases). Germline loops: CDR1 SGHRS, CDR2 YFSETQ. V shed 2 bases and J shed 0 bases, with 12 bases lying between them. CDR3 length: 17 residues. CDR3 sequence (DNA): TGCGCCAGCAGCTTACAGGGACCTTCCTCTGGGGCCAACGTCCTGACTTTC. It yields the protein CASSLQGPSSGANVLTF.

The chain joins TRBV29-1 to TRBJ2-7; either TRBD1 or TRBD2 may supply D (5 bases each). CDR1 and CDR2 from the germline V gene are SQVTM and ANQGSEA. Trimming shortened V by 7 bases and J by 0 bases, and 19 bases separated the two germline ends. The CDR3 totals 15 residues. The CDR3 protein is CSARGGNAGSYEQYF. Here the CDR3 DNA reads TGCAGCGCCCGGGGCGGCAATGCCGGCTCCTACGAGCAGTACTTC.

The chain employs TRBV19 and TRBJ1-5; D gene uncertain. This CDR3 region has 13 residues. V dropped 5 bases and J dropped 4 bases, with 9 bases sitting between them. The germline gives CDR1 LNHDA, CDR2 SQIVND (reference sequence). The CDR3 sequence: CASSLVTNQPQHF. The CDR3 bases are TGTGCCAGTAGTCTGGTTACGAATCAGCCCCAGCATTTT.

This clone has only a few counts. V gene TRBV11-3 combines with J gene TRBJ1-2; D gene unclear. Trimming shortened V by 4 bases and J by 6 bases, and 18 bases separated the two germline ends. From germline, CDR1 is SGHNT and CDR2 YENEEA. This CDR3 has 15 residues. Written as DNA, the CDR3 is TGTGCCAGCAGCTCAATAACAACGGGTCTCGATGGCTACACCTTC. It encodes CASSSITTGLDGYTF.

This chain links TRBV14 with TRBJ1-1; D is uncertain. The CDR3 contains 14 residues. V was cut by 0 bases and J by 3 bases, with 8 bases left in between. Per the germline V gene, CDR1 is SGHDN and CDR2 is FVKESK. The CDR3 DNA reads as TGTGCCAGCAGCCAAGAAGGACGGCACACTGAAGCTTTCTTT. It encodes CASSQEGRHTEAFF.

V usage is TRBV30 and J usage is TRBJ2-5; TRBD2 aligns across 8 bases. The length of the CDR3 is 14 residues. The V gene's germline CDR1 is GTSNPN and CDR2 SVGIG (reference sequence). The junction had 8 bases not matched to a gene; V was cut back by 2 bases and J by 6 bases. CDR3 residues: CAWSIGGLVKTQYF. DNA of the CDR3: TGTGCCTGGAGTATAGGGGGACTAGTCAAGACCCAGTACTTC.

The chain carries TRBV19 and TRBJ1-6; D may be TRBD1 (5 bases). Germline V lookup: CDR1 LNHDA, CDR2 SQIVND (reference sequence). V was clipped by 7 bases and J by 8 bases, with 12 bases between them. This CDR3 is built from 13 residues. The DNA for the CDR3 is TGTGCCAGTAACCTCGACAGAGATTCACCCCTCCACTTT. Its translation: CASNLDRDSPLHF.